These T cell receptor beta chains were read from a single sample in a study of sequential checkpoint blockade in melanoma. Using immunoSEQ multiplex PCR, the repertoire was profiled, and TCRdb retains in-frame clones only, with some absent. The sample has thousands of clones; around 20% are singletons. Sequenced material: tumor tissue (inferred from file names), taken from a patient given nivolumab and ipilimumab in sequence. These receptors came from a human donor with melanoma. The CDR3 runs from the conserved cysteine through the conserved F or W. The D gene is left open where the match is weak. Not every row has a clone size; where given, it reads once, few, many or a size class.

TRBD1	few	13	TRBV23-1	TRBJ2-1	TGCGCCAGCAGCTTGGACAGGGACAATGAGCAGTTCTTC	CASSLDRDNEQFF
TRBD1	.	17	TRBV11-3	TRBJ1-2	TGTGCCAGCAGCTTGGAGTGGGGGACAGAACGTAACTATGGCTACACCTTC	CASSLEWGTERNYGYTF
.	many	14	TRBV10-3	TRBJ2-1	TGTGCCATCAGTGAGTCAGGGTCCTACAATGAGCAGTTCTTC	CAISESGSYNEQFF
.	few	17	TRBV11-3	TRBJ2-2	TGTGCCAGCAGCTCCCGGGACGGACCCCCGGGGGCCGGGGAGCTGTTTTTT	CASSSRDGPPGAGELFF
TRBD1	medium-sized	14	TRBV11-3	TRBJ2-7	TGTGCCAGCAGCAGGGTGGGACAGAACTACGAGCAGTACTTC	CASSRVGQNYEQYF
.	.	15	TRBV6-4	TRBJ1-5	TGTGCCACATCGCCAGCCCAGGGTGGTGGAGAGCCCCAGCATTTT	CATSPAQGGGEPQHF
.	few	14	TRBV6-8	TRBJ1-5	TGTGCCAGCAGTTGGCCGACTGGTGATCAGCCCCAGCATTTT	CASSWPTGDQPQHF
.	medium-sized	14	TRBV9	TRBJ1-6	TGTGCCAGCAGGGACGGGAGCGATAATTCACCCCTCCACTTT	CASRDGSDNSPLHF
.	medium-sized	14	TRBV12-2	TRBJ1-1	TGTGCCATCGTAACGGCAGGGGAAAACACTGAAGCTTTCTTT	CAIVTAGENTEAFF
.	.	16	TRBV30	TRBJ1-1	TGTGCCTGGAGGCCACTTAGTGGGGGTACCAACACTGAAGCTTTCTTT	CAWRPLSGGTNTEAFF
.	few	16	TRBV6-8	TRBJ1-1	TGTGCCAGCAGTTTCCAGGCAGGGACTATGAACACTGAAGCTTTCTTT	CASSFQAGTMNTEAFF
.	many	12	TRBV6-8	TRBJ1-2	TGTGCCAGCAGAACAGTTAACTATGGCTACACCTTC	CASRTVNYGYTF
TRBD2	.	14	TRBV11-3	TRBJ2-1	TGTGCCAGCAGCTTTGGACTAGCGGAGGGCGAGCAGTTCTTC	CASSFGLAEGEQFF
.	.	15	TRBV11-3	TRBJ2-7	TGTGCCAGCAGCTTAACGGGCAGGGCCCCCTACGAGCAGTACTTC	CASSLTGRAPYEQYF
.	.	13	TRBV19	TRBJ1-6	TGTGCCAGTAATGTGGCTTTCGAGTCACCCCTCCACTTT	CASNVAFESPLHF
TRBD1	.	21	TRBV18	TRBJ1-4	TGTGCCAGCTCGCGATGGAAATACCGGGACAGGGTTTATACGGGTAATGAAAAACTGTTTTTT	CASSRWKYRDRVYTGNEKLFF
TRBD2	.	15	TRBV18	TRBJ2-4	TGTGCCAGCTCAGCGGGACTAGCGGATAAAAACATTCAGTACTTC	CASSAGLADKNIQYF
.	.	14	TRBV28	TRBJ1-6	TGTGCCAGCAGTTTATTTCGGGGAAATTCACCCCTCCACTTT	CASSLFRGNSPLHF
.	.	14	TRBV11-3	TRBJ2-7	TGTGCCAGCAGCAGGAACAGGGCCCCCTACGAGCAGTACTTC	CASSRNRAPYEQYF
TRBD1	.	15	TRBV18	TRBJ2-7	TGTGCCAGCTCAGCCCGGGACAGGCGGCTCTACGAGCAGTACTTC	CASSARDRRLYEQYF
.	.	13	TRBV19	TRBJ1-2	TGTGCCACCCGCAGGTTTGGGGACGATGGCTACACCTTC	CATRRFGDDGYTF
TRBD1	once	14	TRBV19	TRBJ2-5	TGTGCCAGTAGCAAGGGACAGATACAAGAGACCCAGTACTTC	CASSKGQIQETQYF
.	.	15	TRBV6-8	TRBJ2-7	TGTGCCAGCAGTTACTCAGGGGCTTCCTCCTACGAGCAGTACTTC	CASSYSGASSYEQYF
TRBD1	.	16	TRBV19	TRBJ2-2	TGTGCCAGTACCCCCGGGACAGGGGTTATCGCCGGGGAGCTGTTTTTT	CASTPGTGVIAGELFF
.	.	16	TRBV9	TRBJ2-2	TGTGCCAGCACCGGGGGTACAGGCACGAACACCGGGGAGCTGTTTTTT	CASTGGTGTNTGELFF
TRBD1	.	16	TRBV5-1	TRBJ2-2	TGCGCCAGCAGCTTGGATGGCAGGGGGCAGGCCGGGGAGCTGTTTTTT	CASSLDGRGQAGELFF
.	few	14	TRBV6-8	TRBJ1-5	TGTGCCAGCAGTTACTCGGGAGGACAACAGCCCCAGCATTTT	CASSYSGGQQPQHF
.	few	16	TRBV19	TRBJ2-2	TGTGCCAGTAGGGAGCAGCAGGGGATGGGTACCGGGGAGCTGTTTTTT	CASREQQGMGTGELFF
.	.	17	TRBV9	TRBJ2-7	TGTGCCAGCAGCGTAGGCCCGACGAGGAGCCGGTCCGACGAGCAGTACTTC	CASSVGPTRSRSDEQYF
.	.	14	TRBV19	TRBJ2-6	TGTGCCAGTAGTATCCGCTCTGGGGCCAACGTCCTGACTTTC	CASSIRSGANVLTF
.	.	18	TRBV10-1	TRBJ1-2	TGCGCCAGCAGTGAGTACCAACCACAGGCCCGCGCTAACTATGGCTACACCTTC	CASSEYQPQARANYGYTF
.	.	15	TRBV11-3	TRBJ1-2	TGTGCCAGCAGCTTAGACGCGGGGGTCGGCTATGGCTACACCTTC	CASSLDAGVGYGYTF
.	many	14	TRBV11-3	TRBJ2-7	TGTGCCAGCAGCTTGGACGCAGGGTGGCGAGAGCAGTACTTC	CASSLDAGWREQYF
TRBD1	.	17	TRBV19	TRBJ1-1	TGTGCCAGTAGTATGGGGGGGACAGGGGCACTGAACACTGAAGCTTTCTTT	CASSMGGTGALNTEAFF
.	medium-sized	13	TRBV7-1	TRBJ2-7	TGTGCCAGCAGCCGGACATCCACCTTCGAGCAGTACTTC	CASSRTSTFEQYF
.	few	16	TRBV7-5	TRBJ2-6	TGTGCCAGCAGCTTAACAGGGAACTCTGGGGCCAACGTCCTGACTTTC	CASSLTGNSGANVLTF
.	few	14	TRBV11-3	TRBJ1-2	TGTGCCAGCAGCTTAGGGAGGGGGAACTATGGCTACACCTTC	CASSLGRGNYGYTF
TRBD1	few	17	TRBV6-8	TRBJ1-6	TGTGCCAGCAGTTACGGGGACAGGAGCTCCTATAATTCACCCCTCCACTTT	CASSYGDRSSYNSPLHF
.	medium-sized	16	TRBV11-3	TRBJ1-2	TGTGCCAGCAGCAAAAAACCCCTTGGCCACCCCTATGGCTACACCTTC	CASSKKPLGHPYGYTF